The clone carrying this T cell receptor (beta chain) is medium-sized (0.01 to 0.1%). Unique molecular identifiers were built into the TCRbeta library. TCRdb re-analysed the PCR reads in MiXCR, keeping a single row per CDR3 protein. This sample has about 4,800 distinct CDR3 sequences, with 7.3% found just once. The sample comes from a study of T-cell reconstitution after alpha-beta-depleted transplantation in children. Germline assignment: CDR1 KGHSH and CDR2 LQKENI. The trim removed 3 bases at V and 1 base at J, leaving 10 bases unmatched. CDR3 size: 19 residues. The gene calls are TRBV18 and TRBJ2-6; 9 bases match TRBD1. This TCR was sampled from a boy under three years old who had a stem cell transplant for SCID, so the T cells may come from the graft donor. Sequencing used PBMCs, mostly from graft donor cells, obtained 60 days after TCRalphabeta/CD19-depleted stem cell transplant. The CDR3 DNA sequence: TGTGCCAGCTCACCTTTTTGGGACAGGGTCCTTTCTGGGGCCAACGTCCTGACTTTC. Translated: CASSPFWDRVLSGANVLTF. Variable domain in full (rest from reference TRBV18 and TRBJ2-6): NAGVMQNPRHLVRRRGQEARLRCSPMKGHSHVYWYRQLPEEGLKFMVYLQKENIIDESGMPKERFSAEFPKEGPSILRIQQVVRGDSAAYFCASSPFWDRVLSGANVLTFGAGSRLTVL.